A single sample is the source of the 10 T cell receptor beta chains below, sequenced in a study of blood T cell repertoires in COVID-19 (dated by TCRdb to about 2020). Libraries came from the immunoSEQ multiplex PCR assay. TCRdb took this table from immuneACCESS and kept in-frame rearrangements with V and J called. Such tables lack part of the clones; where checked against another copy, unresolved V genes explain under half of the gap, and the rest is unexplained. The sample has over 150,000 clones on record, 76% of them singletons. The ten largest clones take up around 3.4% of the sample. Input material: peripheral blood. The receptors were sampled from a woman aged 80 or older with acute or convalescent COVID-19.

The chain combines TRBV16 with TRBJ1-3; no reliable D call. Looked up from germline, CDR1 is KGHSY and CDR2 is FQNENV. V gave up 2 bases and J gave up 0 bases, with 8 bases separating them. The CDR3 is made up of 15 amino acids. CDR3 DNA: TGTGCCAGCAGCCAAACTGGGAGCTCTGGAAACACCATATATTTT. Translating it yields CASSQTGSSGNTIYF.

The chain joins TRBV19 to TRBJ1-2; D perhaps matches TRBD1 (5 bases). The V gene lost 5 bases and the J gene lost 4 bases, with 11 bases spanning the gap. Germline V lookup: CDR1 LNHDA, CDR2 SQIVND (reference sequence). The CDR3 is 13 amino acids. The CDR3 DNA reads as TGTGCCAGTAGTTTAGGGGACTCCTATGGCTACACCTTC. This codes for CASSLGDSYGYTF.

The rearrangement links TRBV6-5 to TRBJ1-6; D not certain. Trimming cost V 2 bases and J 6 bases, with 14 bases left between them. The CDR3 is made up of 16 amino acids. Germline V gene data show CDR1 as MNHEY and CDR2 as SVGAGI. The CDR3 region has the DNA TGTGCCAGCAGTTACACCGGGGTGCGTGGTAATTCACCCCTCCACTTT. Encoded protein: CASSYTGVRGNSPLHF.

In its sample, this clone was seen a few times. The chain combines TRBV27 with TRBJ2-7; possible D gene TRBD1, 6 bases. The CDR3 spans 13 residues. Trimming took off 3 bases at V and 3 bases at J, with 9 bases between the two ends. CDR1 is MNHEY and CDR2 is SMNVEV in the germline V gene (reference sequence). CDR3 sequence (DNA): TGTGCCAGCAGTTTTCAACAGGGCTACGAGCAGTACTTC. Translated: CASSFQQGYEQYF.

The chain is built from TRBV7-9 and TRBJ2-7; TRBD1 matches at 11 bases. This CDR3 has 13 residues. The germline CDR1 and CDR2 sequences are SEHNR and FQNEAQ (reference sequence). J was trimmed by 6 bases and V by 5 bases; bases with no gene match: 3. CDR3 bases: TGTGCCAGCAGCCCGGGGACAGGGGGCGAGCAGTACTTC. This translates into CASSPGTGGEQYF.

The chain carries TRBV7-9 and TRBJ2-7; 7 bases fit TRBD1. There are 15 residues in the CDR3. J was trimmed by 3 bases and V by 5 bases; bases with no gene match: 10. In germline, CDR1 is SEHNR, CDR2 FQNEAQ (reference sequence). The CDR3: CASSEQGIYGYEQYF. The CDR3 DNA reads TGTGCCAGCAGCGAACAGGGGATATACGGCTACGAGCAGTACTTC.

The chain employs TRBV3-1 (or the pseudogene TRBV3-2) and TRBJ2-5; no clear D gene. The CDR3 length is 16 residues. The V gene lost 3 bases and the J gene lost 1 base, with 15 bases spanning the gap. CDR1 LGHDT and CDR2 YNNKEL come from the germline V gene (reference sequence). The CDR3 loop is CASSHYGSRGQETQYF. In DNA, the CDR3 is TGTGCCAGCAGCCATTACGGCAGCAGAGGCCAAGAGACCCAGTACTTC.

This sequence joins TRBV10-3 and TRBJ1-4, with D uncertain. Trimming took 4 bases from V and 2 from J, leaving 8 bases between them. The CDR3 sequence is 14 residues long. Looked up from germline, CDR1 is ENHRY and CDR2 is SYGVKD. The CDR3 loop is CAISATDTNEKLFF. The CDR3 bases are TGTGCCATCAGTGCGACTGATACTAATGAAAAACTGTTTTTT.

As concerns this clone: No DNA is shown, since the ends of the CDR3 on it are uncertain; the CDR3 is the one TCRdb lists. The chain links TRBV6-5 to TRBJ2-5; TRBD2 is the table's D call, not checked against the DNA. Germline V gives CDR1 MNHEY, CDR2 SVGAGI. The CDR3 comprises 14 residues, both ends counted. CDR3 amino acids: CASSSSYPRVTQYF.

A few counts support this clone. The genes are TRBV19 and TRBJ1-3; D is unresolved. V dropped 3 bases and J dropped 0 bases, with 9 bases sitting between them. This CDR3 is 15 amino acids long. Germline V gene data show CDR1 as LNHDA and CDR2 as SQIVND (reference sequence). The CDR3, as DNA: TGTGCCAGTAGTATTAACGTCGGCTCTGGAAACACCATATATTTT. Translation: CASSINVGSGNTIYF.